The TCR beta chain described here comes from a study of CD8+CD57+ T cells in acquired aplastic anemia. Study-wide context: CD4+ and CD8+ cells, once sorted, gave DNA averaging about 3 ug. The average read count for CD4+ cells in healthy donors was around 11 million.

Study outcomes and limitations: Patients and controls were found to share 25 to 35 CD8+ CDR3 sequences.

This CDR3 is 14 amino acids long. Per germline, CDR1 MGHDK and CDR2 SYGVNS. V lost 6 bases and J lost 10, with 16 bases in between. As concerns this clonotype: Antigen: not known.

TCR beta VDJ combinations and CDR3 sequences were profiled from genomic DNA. TCRdb redid the calling of the reads with MiXCR, one entry per CDR3 protein. This sample yields some 240,000 distinct CDR3 sequences, of which roughly 35% are seen a single time; about 1.1% belongs to the top ten. This receptor was identified in a human donor in good health, serving as a control. Sequencing used sorted CD4+, CD8+, or CD8+CD57+ T cells (not recorded which) from PBMCs. The V and J genes are TRBV25-1 and TRBJ1-6; weak D call: TRBD1 (5 bases). CDR3 coding DNA: TGTGCCAGCAGCCCAGGGACTCGCGGATCACCCCTCCACTTT. Protein product: CASSPGTRGSPLHF.